These T cell receptor beta chains were read from a single sample in a study of patients and donors after allogeneic stem cell transplantation. Each CDR3 protein gets one entry after TCRdb re-called the RT-PCR reads with MiXCR. The sample lists about 88,000 distinct CDR3 sequences, about 48% seen once, with 50% to 75% in the top ten. Sequencing was done on a sample of blood, either unsorted or a sorted T cell fraction (not recorded which). The receptors were sampled from a human donor who was either an allogeneic HSCT recipient or a stem cell or donor lymphocyte infusion donor (not recorded which). It is not recorded whose cells these are; they may come from a transplant donor. Each CDR3 is given with its conserved first and last residue. A D gene is named only where the DNA matches it firmly. Rows give clone size only sometimes, using once, few, many, or a class for an expanded clone.

cdr3_aa | cdr3_nt | j_call | v_call | clone_size | d_call
CSARDLGNEQYF | TGCAGTGCTAGAGATTTAGGGAACGAGCAGTACTTC | TRBJ2-7 | TRBV20-1 | - | -
CASSFVGAQPQHF | TGTGCCAGCAGCTTCGTGGGGGCACAGCCCCAGCATTTT | TRBJ1-5 | TRBV28 | few | -
CASSLTTGSMNTEAFF | TGTGCCAGCAGCTTAACAACCGGGAGCATGAACACTGAAGCTTTCTTT | TRBJ1-1 | TRBV7-3 | - | -
CASSTLTRNTEAFF | TGTGCCAGCAGCACCTTGACCCGTAACACTGAAGCTTTCTTT | TRBJ1-1 | TRBV11-2 | - | -
CASSEYIETTEAFF | TGTGCCAGCAGTGAATATATCGAAACAACTGAAGCTTTCTTT | TRBJ1-1 | TRBV25-1 | - | -
CSAPTEARGNTEAFF | TGCAGTGCTCCAACCGAGGCTAGGGGCAACACTGAAGCTTTCTTT | TRBJ1-1 | TRBV20-1 | - | -
CSAPDRVNTEAFF | TGCAGTGCGCCGGACAGAGTGAACACTGAAGCTTTCTTT | TRBJ1-1 | TRBV20-1 | - | -
CASSNTADGTEAFF | TGTGCCAGCAGCAATACGGCAGATGGCACTGAAGCTTTCTTT | TRBJ1-1 | TRBV21-1 | few | -
CASSFSYNEQFF | TGCGCCAGCAGCTTCTCCTACAATGAGCAGTTCTTC | TRBJ2-1 | TRBV5-1 | - | -
CASSRRLGKGPDTQYF | TGTGCCAGCAGTCGTCGACTAGGCAAAGGTCCAGATACGCAGTATTTT | TRBJ2-3 | TRBV28 | - | -
CASSGTGDGYGYTF | TGCGCCAGCAGCGGGACAGGGGATGGCTATGGCTACACCTTC | TRBJ1-2 | TRBV5-1 | - | TRBD1
CATSREGQDTEAFF | TGTGCCACCAGCAGAGAAGGGCAGGACACTGAAGCTTTCTTT | TRBJ1-1 | TRBV15 | - | -
CASSSGQFSYGYTF | TGTGCCAGCAGTTCGGGACAGTTTAGCTATGGCTACACCTTC | TRBJ1-2 | TRBV6-5 | few | TRBD1
CASSGLRYNEQFF | TGTGCCAGCAGCGGACTCCGTTACAATGAGCAGTTCTTC | TRBJ2-1 | TRBV11-2 | - | -
CSARDSGAWNFPYNEQFF | TGCAGTGCTAGAGATTCCGGAGCGTGGAATTTTCCCTACAATGAGCAGTTCTTC | TRBJ2-1 | TRBV20-1 | - | -
CASRRQGGMRTEAFF | TGTGCCAGCAGACGACAGGGTGGGATGAGGACTGAAGCTTTCTTT | TRBJ1-1 | TRBV12-3/TRBV12-4 | - | TRBD1
CASSLGRGSTEAFF | TGTGCCAGCAGCTTAGGGAGGGGAAGTACTGAAGCTTTCTTT | TRBJ1-1 | TRBV7-2 | few | -
CASSSRRDRNEKLFF | TGTGCCAGCAGCTCGCGAAGGGACCGGAATGAAAAACTGTTTTTT | TRBJ1-4 | TRBV14 | - | -
CASNRRPPNYGYTF | TGTGCCAGCAACAGGCGGCCGCCTAACTATGGCTACACCTTC | TRBJ1-2 | TRBV5-5 | - | -
CASSLVGTDYGYTF | TGTGCCAGCAGCTTAGTAGGGACGGACTATGGCTACACCTTC | TRBJ1-2 | TRBV7-9 | - | -
CASRLTGASNTEAFF | TGTGCCAGCAGACTGACAGGGGCGAGCAACACTGAAGCTTTCTTT | TRBJ1-1 | TRBV6-5 | - | TRBD1
CASSRFAGTELNYGYTF | TGCGCCAGCAGCCGCTTCGCCGGGACAGAATTAAACTATGGCTACACCTTC | TRBJ1-2 | TRBV4-1 | - | TRBD1
CASGGSTDTQYF | TGTGCCTCCGGGGGAAGCACAGATACGCAGTATTTT | TRBJ2-3 | TRBV7-8 | - | -